This entry concerns a single T cell receptor beta chain. The antigen is undetermined. This specimen comes from a study of T-cell memory formation after mild COVID-19. Study-wide findings and caveats: Mainly in CM and EM were contracting CD4+ clones; CD8+ were in EMRA.

From 5'RACE with constant-segment primers came TCR alpha and TCR beta cDNA libraries that carried sample barcodes and UMIs. TCRdb recomputed calls from the 5' RACE reads with MiXCR, one row per CDR3 protein. Of under 550,000 distinct CDR3 sequences detected, more than 15% appear once; the ten largest clones hold about 22%. V was trimmed by 8 bases and J by 8 bases, leaving 16 bases between them. The CDR3 length is 13 residues. Germline loops: CDR1 MNHEY, CDR2 SVGAGI. The clonotype originates from a man aged 18 to 29 who had mild COVID-19 (a few samples of this study predate the infection). Cell type and time point are not known. J is TRBJ2-1 and V is TRBV6-5; D gene uncertain. What was sequenced was PBMCs or a T cell subset sorted from them (not recorded which). The CDR3 sequence: CASRSSGGDEQFF. In DNA, the CDR3 is TGTGCCAGCCGTTCGTCGGGCGGCGATGAGCAGTTCTTC.